This paragraph covers one T cell receptor (beta chain) sequence. These data belong to a study of blood T cell repertoires in COVID-19. Study-wide background: Recovery meant two consecutive negative NP/OP PCR tests, professional clearance, or resolved symptoms.

All enrollees were roughly 18 to 89 years old and from approximately 25 US areas. CDR3 length: 17 residues. V was clipped by 5 bases and J by 0 bases; unmatched bases: 10. The V gene's germline CDR1 is KGHSH and CDR2 LQKENI. In the authors' methods: Amplification from reference gene primers served as the basis for estimated nucleated cell counts. Only in-frame clones appear in the TCRdb table, and some are missing; sequencing was by immunoSEQ multiplex PCR. V and J calls and clone size are copied from that table; D and trimming were computed from the DNA. The repertoire includes more than 300,000 clones, approximately 89% of them detected once, and roughly 1.9% sits in the top ten.

The rearrangement uses TRBV18 and TRBJ1-5; 7 bases match TRBD1. The TCR was taken from a man aged 35 to 55 in a cohort exposed to, infected with or recovered from COVID-19 (not recorded which). Sequencing was done on a sample of PBMCs or T cells enriched from blood (not recorded which). CDR3: CASSSAGGPNSNQPQHF. The DNA for the CDR3 is TGTGCCAGCTCATCGGCAGGGGGGCCGAATAGCAATCAGCCCCAGCATTTT.